This entry lists 28 T cell receptor beta chains sequenced from one sample in a study of vaccination effects on CD4 cells after COVID-19. Within the ViraFEST assay, antigen-specific CD4+ T cells underwent expansion with viral peptide pools prior to sequencing. Following an approximately eleven-day culture, CD4+ T cells were purified. This person caught SARS-CoV-2 sometime from March to December 2020, and PCR testing confirmed the infection. Clones were read by immunoSEQ multiplex PCR, and TCRdb kept only the in-frame ones, dropping some. The top ten hold 15% to 20% of the sample, which has more than 20,000 clones, about three quarters seen once. No antigen has been identified for these receptors. The starting material was CD4+ T cells from PBMCs cultured with HCoV-NL63 spike peptides, obtained before COVID-19 vaccination. Receptor source: a human donor who had a prior SARS-CoV-2 infection.

The chain links TRBV6-2 or TRBV6-3 to TRBJ1-1, with unresolved D. The V end lost 2 bases, the J end lost 1 base, and 14 bases lay between the germline ends. This CDR3 spans 16 amino acids. Germline V gene sequence: CDR1 MNHEY, CDR2 SVGEGT. CDR3 protein: CASSYPPTATNTEAFF. For the CDR3, the DNA is TGTGCCAGCAGTTACCCTCCCACAGCTACGAACACTGAAGCTTTCTTT.

The rearrangement uses TRBV5-4 and TRBJ1-1; D is unresolved. Trimming stripped 2 bases from V and 6 bases from J, with 23 bases between. The CDR3 consists of 17 residues. Looked up from germline, CDR1 is SGHNT and CDR2 is YYREEE (reference sequence). DNA of the CDR3: TGTGCCAGCAGCTTTCCAAATCTGGAATCGGCGGGTGCTGAAGCTTTCTTT. This codes for CASSFPNLESAGAEAFF.

The sample holds a few counts of this clone. The chain couples TRBV9 to TRBJ1-3; D is unclear. The CDR3 totals 15 residues. The V and J ends lost 1 base and 2 bases respectively, with 10 bases between them. Germline V lookup: CDR1 SGDLS, CDR2 YYNGEE. The CDR3 DNA reads TGTGCCAGCAGCGTAATGGATATAGCTGGAAACACCATATATTTT. The encoded protein is CASSVMDIAGNTIYF. Full variable domain (remainder filled in from reference TRBV9 and TRBJ1-3): DSGVTQTPKHLITATGQRVTLRCSPRSGDLSVYWYQQSLDQGLQFLIQYYNGEERAKGNILERFSAQQFPDLHSELNLSSLELGDSALYFCASSVMDIAGNTIYFGEGSWLTVV.

The chain recombines TRBV2 with TRBJ1-1, with D unclear. This CDR3 contains 11 residues. The ends were cut back, 9 bases at V and 0 bases at J, with 5 bases in the middle. The V gene's germline CDR1 is SNHLY and CDR2 FYNNEI. The chain's CDR3 is CASSMNTEAFF. For the CDR3, the DNA is TGTGCCAGTAGTATGAACACTGAAGCTTTCTTT.

The chain couples TRBV7-9 to TRBJ1-1; TRBD1 is a possible D gene (5 bases). The V end was cut by 5 bases, the J end by 7 bases, with 29 bases between. Germline V gene sequence: CDR1 SEHNR, CDR2 FQNEAQ (reference sequence). This CDR3 has 18 residues. CDR3 protein: CASSALRSGRGGRNEAFF. CDR3 DNA sequence: TGTGCCAGCAGCGCGCTCCGGTCAGGGAGGGGAGGGCGGAATGAAGCTTTCTTT. Filled out from reference TRBV7-9 and TRBJ1-1, the complete variable domain reads DTGVSQNPRHKITKRGQNVTFRCDPISEHNRLYWYRQTLGQGPEFLTYFQNEAQLEKSRLLSDRFSAERPKGSFSTLEIQRTEQGDSAMYLCASSALRSGRGGRNEAFFGQGTRLTVV.

This chain uses TRBV6-6 with TRBJ2-3, with D unresolved. Trimming took off 4 bases at V and 9 bases at J, with 20 bases between the two ends. Germline values: CDR1 MNHNY, CDR2 SVGAGI (reference sequence). The CDR3 runs to 15 residues. This CDR3 is CASSWISIVAATQYF. CDR3 DNA: TGTGCCAGCAGTTGGATTAGTATTGTCGCCGCAACGCAGTATTTT.

The chain carries TRBV5-4 and TRBJ2-7, with D perhaps matching TRBD1 (6 bases). Trimming took off 2 bases at V and 0 bases at J, with 9 bases between the two ends. This CDR3 has 14 residues. Germline loops: CDR1 SGHNT, CDR2 YYREEE (reference sequence). The CDR3 reads CASSLKTGSYEQYF. The CDR3 DNA reads TGTGCCAGCAGCTTAAAGACAGGCTCCTACGAGCAGTACTTC.

This clone rates as medium-sized. The rearrangement uses TRBV2 and TRBJ2-7, with D tentatively TRBD2 (7 bases). The CDR3 length is 14 residues. Trimming removed 3 bases at V and 9 bases at J, with 18 bases between. Per the germline V gene, CDR1 is SNHLY and CDR2 is FYNNEI. CDR3 nucleotide sequence: TGTGCCAGCAGTGACCCAGCGGGACACCGGACGCAGTACTTC. This sequence encodes CASSDPAGHRTQYF.

This chain links TRBV7-3 with TRBJ1-1; D is perhaps TRBD1 (5 bases). V was clipped by 5 bases and J by 4 bases, with 11 bases between them. There are 13 residues in the CDR3. Germline V gene lookup returns CDR1 SGHTA and CDR2 FQGTGA. This CDR3 is CASSPPGGTEAFF. The DNA of the CDR3 is TGTGCCAGCAGCCCTCCCGGGGGCACTGAAGCTTTCTTT. Full variable domain (remainder filled in from reference TRBV7-3 and TRBJ1-1): GAGVSQTPSNKVTEKGKYVELRCDPISGHTALYWYRQSLGQGPEFLIYFQGTGAADDSGLPNDRFFAVRPEGSVSTLKIQRTERGDSAVYLCASSPPGGTEAFFGQGTRLTVV.

The chain links TRBV18 to TRBJ2-1, with TRBD2 matching over 8 bases. The V gene's germline CDR1 is KGHSH and CDR2 LQKENI. Trimming cost V 0 bases and J 10 bases; bases outside gene matches: 5. The CDR3 runs to 14 residues. CDR3 bases: TGTGCCAGCTCACCACCGGGACTAGGACAAGAGCAGTTCTTC. It yields the protein CASSPPGLGQEQFF.

The chain links TRBV5-4 to TRBJ1-1, with a possible D match to TRBD1 (5 bases). The germline gives CDR1 SGHNT, CDR2 YYREEE (reference sequence). This CDR3 is built from 16 residues. V shed 5 bases and J shed 5 bases, with 22 bases lying between them. CDR3 loop: CASRSDPRVERTEAFF. The CDR3 DNA reads TGTGCCAGCAGATCAGACCCCAGGGTCGAGAGGACTGAAGCTTTCTTT.

The chain uses TRBV5-5 and TRBJ1-5, with D unclear. The ends were cut back, 4 bases at V and 7 bases at J, with 12 bases in the middle. This CDR3 region has 13 residues. Per the germline V gene, CDR1 is SGHKS and CDR2 is YYEKEE (reference sequence). The CDR3 DNA reads as TGTGCCAGCAGCGCAGAGAGGTGGCAGCCCCAGCATTTT. As protein: CASSAERWQPQHF.

The chain carries TRBV5-1 and TRBJ2-5; 7 nucleotides align to TRBD1. The length of the CDR3 is 15 residues. Trimming at V came to 3 bases and at J to 2 bases, leaving 7 bases not matched to a gene. Germline V gives CDR1 SGHRS, CDR2 YFSETQ. The CDR3 nucleotides read TGCGCCAGCAGCTCGATCCCGGGACAGCAAGAGACCCAGTACTTC. This translates into CASSSIPGQQETQYF.

This chain connects TRBV5-1 to TRBJ2-7, with D unclear. Germline assignment: CDR1 SGHRS and CDR2 YFSETQ. The V and J ends lost 4 bases and 5 bases respectively, with 22 bases between them. The CDR3 extends over 16 amino acids. CDR3 protein: CASSTSPWDKGDEQYF. The CDR3 DNA reads TGCGCCAGCAGCACAAGCCCTTGGGATAAGGGCGACGAGCAGTACTTC.

A single count supports this clone. The gene calls are TRBV9 and TRBJ1-5, with D maybe TRBD1 (5 bases). Germline CDR1 and CDR2: SGDLS and YYNGEE. The V gene lost 2 bases and the J gene lost 5 bases, with 8 bases spanning the gap. CDR3 size: 13 residues. The DNA for the CDR3 is TGTGCCAGCAGCGTCGGGGCCCATCAGCCCCAGCATTTT. It translates to CASSVGAHQPQHF.

This chain uses TRBV30 with TRBJ2-3, with D uncertain. The CDR3 is made up of 14 amino acids. Germline assignment: CDR1 GTSNPN and CDR2 SVGIG (reference sequence). With 0 bases removed from V and 4 bases from J, the gap between germline ends came to 11 bases. This CDR3 is CAWSVGGPADTQYF. CDR3 sequence (DNA): TGTGCCTGGAGTGTGGGTGGGCCGGCAGATACGCAGTATTTT.

The CDR3 sequence: CASSTQGANQPQHF. The CDR3 region has the DNA TGTGCCAGCAGCACACAGGGGGCCAATCAGCCCCAGCATTTT. The V call is TRBV7-2, the J call TRBJ1-5; the match to TRBD1 covers 9 bases. The CDR3 totals 14 residues. The germline V gene has CDR1 SGHTA and CDR2 FQGNSA. The junction had 2 bases not matched to a gene; V was cut back by 5 bases and J by 3 bases.

The rearrangement links TRBV2 to TRBJ2-3; TRBD2 matches at 9 bases. CDR1 is SNHLY, CDR2 FYNNEI, per germline. The V segment lost 7 bases and the J segment 4 bases; nucleotides outside the gene matches: 9. This CDR3 is 15 amino acids long. Written as DNA, the CDR3 is TGTGCCAGCATAAGGGCTAGCGGGGTCGCAGATACGCAGTATTTT. It codes for CASIRASGVADTQYF.

The chain carries TRBV9 and TRBJ1-4; tentative D call: TRBD1 (6 bases). V gave up 0 bases and J gave up 0 bases, with 9 bases separating them. CDR3 length: 16 residues. The germline CDR1 and CDR2 sequences are SGDLS and YYNGEE. In DNA, the CDR3 is TGTGCCAGCAGCGTAGGTAGGACAGCAACTAATGAAAAACTGTTTTTT. Protein: CASSVGRTATNEKLFF.

The chain carries TRBV7-2 and TRBJ2-3, with TRBD1 matching 9 bases. V was clipped by 0 bases and J by 4 bases; unmatched bases: 11. Germline CDR1 SGHTA, CDR2 FQGNSA. CDR3 length equals 18 residues. The CDR3 is CASSLAGGQGGFADTQYF. The CDR3 region has the DNA TGTGCCAGCAGCTTAGCCGGGGGACAGGGAGGTTTTGCAGATACGCAGTATTTT.

V usage is TRBV18 and J usage is TRBJ1-2, with 8 positions matching TRBD1. The CDR3 length is 16 residues. V dropped 0 bases and J dropped 4; count of bases not matched to a gene: 7. The V gene's germline CDR1 is KGHSH and CDR2 LQKENI. The CDR3 DNA reads TGTGCCAGCTCACCACCGGGGAATGACAGGGGCTATGGCTACACCTTC. Translating gives CASSPPGNDRGYGYTF.

V usage is TRBV5-1 and J usage is TRBJ2-1, with D possibly called TRBD1 or TRBD2 (5 bases each). CDR3 length: 15 amino acids. The ends were cut back, 4 bases at V and 4 bases at J, with 15 bases in the middle. Germline V gene sequence: CDR1 SGHRS, CDR2 YFSETQ. The CDR3 loop is CASSSLGVSYNEQFF. Written as DNA, the CDR3 is TGCGCCAGCAGCAGTCTGGGGGTATCTTACAATGAGCAGTTCTTC.

This chain connects TRBV3-1 (or the pseudogene TRBV3-2) to TRBJ2-3, with D unresolved. The germline V and J ends were trimmed by 4 bases and 0 bases, with 5 bases remaining between them. The CDR3 has 13 residues. CDR1 is LGHDT and CDR2 is YNNKEL in the germline V gene (reference sequence). The CDR3 reads CASSRTSTDTQYF. For the CDR3, the DNA is TGTGCCAGCAGCCGAACTAGCACAGATACGCAGTATTTT.

The chain is built from TRBV7-3 and TRBJ2-3; D possibly corresponds to TRBD2 (6 bases). Germline values: CDR1 SGHTA, CDR2 FQGTGA. The CDR3 extends over 16 amino acids. Trimming left V 4 bases short and J 1 base short, with 15 bases between. The CDR3 DNA is TGTGCCAGCAGCTACACCGCCGGGACTGGCACAGATACGCAGTATTTT. As protein: CASSYTAGTGTDTQYF. Combining the CDR3 with reference TRBV7-3 and TRBJ2-3 gives the whole variable domain GAGVSQTPSNKVTEKGKYVELRCDPISGHTALYWYRQSLGQGPEFLIYFQGTGAADDSGLPNDRFFAVRPEGSVSTLKIQRTERGDSAVYLCASSYTAGTGTDTQYFGPGTRLTVL.

This clone was recorded only once. This chain joins TRBV10-3 and TRBJ1-2, with D maybe TRBD1 (5 bases). CDR3 size: 16 residues. Between the trimmed V and J ends, which lost 3 bases and 0 bases, there was a span of 14 bases. Germline V lookup: CDR1 ENHRY, CDR2 SYGVKD. CDR3 in amino acids: CAISDQEGTANYGYTF. The CDR3 DNA follows: TGTGCCATCAGTGACCAGGAGGGGACGGCTAACTATGGCTACACCTTC.

This clone has more than one count but fewer than ten. V usage is TRBV3-1 (or the pseudogene TRBV3-2) and J usage is TRBJ2-1, with D perhaps given as TRBD1 or TRBD2 (6 bases each). Deletions cut 4 bases from V and 6 bases from J, with 10 bases between. This CDR3 spans 13 amino acids. Germline V gene data show CDR1 as LGHDT and CDR2 as YNNKEL (reference sequence). CDR3 nucleotides: TGTGCCAGCAGCCTCGGGGGCATCAATGAGCAGTTCTTC. Encoded protein: CASSLGGINEQFF.

The CDR3 DNA reads TGCGCCAGCAACATTCAGGGGGGGTTTGGTGAAAAACTGTTTTTT. It codes for CASNIQGGFGEKLFF. V is TRBV5-1 and J is TRBJ1-4; 7 positions match TRBD1. CDR3 length: 15 amino acids. With 6 bases clipped from V and 7 bases from J, the junction kept 12 bases outside the gene matches. From germline, CDR1 is SGHRS and CDR2 YFSETQ.

V usage is TRBV2 and J usage is TRBJ1-6; no firm D call. Deletions cut 3 bases from V and 5 bases from J, with 14 bases between. CDR1 is SNHLY and CDR2 is FYNNEI in the germline V gene. This CDR3 spans 16 amino acids. DNA for the CDR3: TGTGCCAGCAGTGACGCGATAGGGATCGATAATTCACCCCTCCACTTT. Its protein is CASSDAIGIDNSPLHF.